These 10 T cell receptor beta chains share one sample of origin, sequenced in a study of blood T cell repertoires in COVID-19. Assay used: immunoSEQ multiplex PCR; TCRdb lists only in-frame clones, some missing. This sample carries over 250,000 clones, 89% of them seen once, and the ten largest clones take around 12%. Material for sequencing was peripheral blood. All receptors derive from a woman aged 60-75 years with acute or convalescent COVID-19.

This chain uses TRBV27 with TRBJ2-7; 14 bases map to TRBD2. Germline CDR1 reads MNHEY; CDR2 reads SMNVEV (reference sequence). Trimming removed 8 bases from V and 5 bases from J; junction bases left unmatched: 8. The length of the CDR3 is 15 residues. The CDR3 here is CASGGTSGRWDEQYF. The CDR3 region has the DNA TGTGCCAGCGGTGGGACTAGCGGGAGATGGGACGAGCAGTACTTC.

The V gene is TRBV7-9, the J gene TRBJ1-5, with D perhaps matching TRBD1 (5 bases). This CDR3 has 15 amino acids. Germline loops: CDR1 SEHNR, CDR2 FQNEAQ (reference sequence). Trimming left V 4 bases short and J 4 bases short, with 14 bases between. In nucleotides, the CDR3 is TGTGCCAGCAGCTCCCCCGGCGGGGCTAATCAGCCCCAGCATTTT. Protein sequence: CASSSPGGANQPQHF.

This clone appeared a few times. This rearrangement joins TRBV5-4 to TRBJ1-5; no firm D call. The CDR3 totals 14 residues. Trimming pared 4 bases from V and 5 bases from J, leaving 13 bases between. In germline, CDR1 is SGHNT, CDR2 YYREEE (reference sequence). CDR3 DNA: TGTGCCAGCAGCCTGGACGGAGGTTATCAGCCCCAGCATTTT. Protein sequence: CASSLDGGYQPQHF.

This chain connects TRBV19 to TRBJ2-4; a weak D match, TRBD2 (5 bases). CDR1 LNHDA and CDR2 SQIVND come from the germline V gene (reference sequence). The CDR3 extends over 13 amino acids. The germline V and J ends were trimmed by 4 bases and 8 bases, with 12 bases remaining between them. CDR3 bases: TGTGCCAGTAGTACGGACGCGGAGGACATTCAGTACTTC. This sequence encodes CASSTDAEDIQYF.

The chain is built from TRBV11-2 and TRBJ2-2, with D perhaps matching TRBD1 (5 bases). Per the germline V gene, CDR1 is SGHAT and CDR2 is FQNNGV. The CDR3 covers 15 residues. The V gene lost 5 bases and the J gene lost 3 bases, with 13 bases spanning the gap. The CDR3 here is CASSPRGADTGELFF. CDR3 bases: TGTGCCAGCAGCCCGCGTGGGGCTGACACCGGGGAGCTGTTTTTT.

The rearrangement uses TRBV19 and TRBJ1-5, with D perhaps matching TRBD1 (6 bases). Between the trimmed V and J ends, which lost 0 bases and 6 bases, there was a span of 12 bases. Germline V lookup: CDR1 LNHDA, CDR2 SQIVND (reference sequence). This CDR3 is 15 amino acids long. In nucleotides, the CDR3 is TGTGCCAGTAGTATAGATTCGGGCAGGGGTCAGCCCCAGCATTTT. Translating it yields CASSIDSGRGQPQHF.

V is TRBV3-1 (or the pseudogene TRBV3-2) and J is TRBJ2-3; 9 bases map to TRBD1. The germline gives CDR1 LGHDT, CDR2 YNNKEL (reference sequence). J gave up 3 bases and V 9 bases, and 7 bases lay outside the gene matches. The CDR3 extends over 14 amino acids. In nucleotides, the CDR3 is TGTGCCAGTGAAACAGGGGGCCGTACAGATACGCAGTATTTT. Its translation is CASETGGRTDTQYF.

This chain uses TRBV5-1 with TRBJ2-1; 7 nucleotides match TRBD2. This CDR3 is built from 18 residues. Looked up from germline, CDR1 is SGHRS and CDR2 is YFSETQ. V was clipped by 4 bases and J by 0 bases; unmatched bases: 13. The DNA for the CDR3 is TGCGCCAGCAGCCTCGGACATATAGCGGGCAGCTCCTACAATGAGCAGTTCTTC. Translating gives CASSLGHIAGSSYNEQFF.

The gene calls are TRBV5-5 and TRBJ1-2, with 8 bases aligning to TRBD1. V dropped 5 bases and J dropped 8; count of bases not matched to a gene: 8. The CDR3 is 13 amino acids. Germline CDR1 and CDR2: SGHKS and YYEKEE (reference sequence). The CDR3 DNA is TGTGCCAGCAGTAGTGACAGGGGTTACGGCTACACCTTC. Translation: CASSSDRGYGYTF.

This clone occurred once. The CDR3 nucleotides read TGTGCCAGTAGTATTCTCGGACAGGGGGCAGAGGGCTACACCTTC. It specifies CASSILGQGAEGYTF. V gene TRBV19 combines with J gene TRBJ1-2; 11 bases line up with TRBD1. Germline trimming cut 3 bases from V and 8 bases from J; bases unmatched to any gene: 8. Germline CDR1 reads LNHDA; CDR2 reads SQIVND (reference sequence). This CDR3 is built from 15 residues.